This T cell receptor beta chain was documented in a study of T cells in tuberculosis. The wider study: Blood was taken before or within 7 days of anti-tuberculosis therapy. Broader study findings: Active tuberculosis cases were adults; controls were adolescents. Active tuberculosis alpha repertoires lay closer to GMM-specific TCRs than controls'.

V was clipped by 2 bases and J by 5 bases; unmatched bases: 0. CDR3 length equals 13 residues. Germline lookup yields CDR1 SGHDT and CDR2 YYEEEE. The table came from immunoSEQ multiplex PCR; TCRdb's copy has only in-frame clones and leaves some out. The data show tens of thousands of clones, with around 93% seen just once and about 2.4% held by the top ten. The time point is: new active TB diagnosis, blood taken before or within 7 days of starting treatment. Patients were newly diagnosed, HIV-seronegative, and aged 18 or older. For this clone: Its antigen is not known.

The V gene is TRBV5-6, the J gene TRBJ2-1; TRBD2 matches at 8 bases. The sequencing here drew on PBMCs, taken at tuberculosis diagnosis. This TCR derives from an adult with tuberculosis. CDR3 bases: TGTGCCAGCAGCTTACTAGCGGACAATGAGCAGTTCTTC. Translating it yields CASSLLADNEQFF.